This T cell receptor beta chain was identified during a study of beta chain features in type 1 diabetes (dated by TCRdb to 2016 to 2018). For context, the study as a whole: Mean age, gender distribution, total cell number and subset yield did not differ between patients and healthy donors. Whereas all 30 or so donors provided naive and central memory subsets, regulatory and stem cell-like memory subsets were isolated from just 8 patients and about 8 healthy donors. A total of roughly 99 million sorted cells were examined across all samples, and the number of cells per subset was strongly correlated with RNA yield. The study compared the TCRB repertoires of sorted circulating CD4+ T cell subsets in recently diagnosed type 1 diabetes patients with those in matched healthy donors. The research as a whole found: Type 1 diabetes patients showed a moderate but significant shortening of TCRB CDR3 length in all four CD4+ subsets. Shorter templates might have been favored by PCR, but patient and control samples were amplified and corrected together, so both groups would have been affected equally by any skew. HLA sub-analyses involved small numbers of individuals, so any influence of HLA type on TCRB rearrangement remained unresolved. Because cDNA rather than genomic DNA was sequenced, highly expressing activated cells could have been over-represented, although no difference in activation and CD3 levels was found between groups. The naive, central memory and regulatory TCRB repertoires appeared to resemble one another more closely among patients than among healthy donors. At VDJ recombination sites, type 1 diabetes patients had fewer insertions and more deleted nucleotides, which implies abnormalities in thymic rearrangement.

From each donor, a single peripheral blood sample of about 110 mL on average was drawn into heparinised tubes. A BD FACSAria II and a panel including CD45RO, CCR7, CD25, CD127, CD95 and CD27 were used to sort naive, central memory, regulatory and stem cell-like memory CD4+ T cells. Every sorted population had a purity above 95%. PBMCs were isolated right away by Lymphoprep density gradient centrifugation and were stained directly, without culture. So that batch effects would be minimized, each experiment stained and sorted samples in pairs, pairing one healthy donor with one patient. The entire amount of isolated RNA was reverse transcribed using the High Capacity cDNA Reverse Transcription Kit, so the sequenced TCRB transcripts were expressed ones. Deep immunoSEQ sequencing was performed on naive, central memory and regulatory T cell samples, with an average of roughly 3.6 million total reads per sample. Sorted cells were lysed in RLT buffer and RNA was extracted with DNase-treated RNeasy Micro or Mini kits, depending on cell number. To prevent cross-contamination, each cell subset was processed individually, whereas patient and healthy donor samples were processed jointly. The immunoSEQ multiplex PCR was used to amplify TCRB sequences from cDNA, yielding 87-bp fragments that span the CDR3 region. The amplicons were sequenced using the Illumina HiSeq platform. The study's own analysis went as follows. PCR bias was computationally corrected using synthetic template baselines, reads within Hamming distance 2 were collapsed, and singletons that could not be merged were discarded. Reads were aligned against IMGT so that V, D and J genes, CDR3 length and insertions or deletions at six rearrangement sites could be assigned. Within each subset, clonotype counts were normalized to sorted cell number, after which true diversity and Gini coefficients were computed with the tcR R package. The overlap coefficient, calculated on TCRB nucleotide sequences, was used to quantify repertoire sharing. Out-of-frame TCRB sequences from naive cells were analyzed as a proxy for the pre-selection repertoire. TCRdb holds this immuneACCESS table with in-frame rearrangements only. Some clones are missing; in checked studies, unresolved V genes explain under half, and the rest has no known cause. V and J calls and clone size are those listed in that table; D and trimming were worked out from the DNA. The sample data list roughly 610,000 clones, and around a sixth of these were observed just once. The ten largest account for about 0.087% of the sample.

Germline trimming: 8 bases from V, 5 bases from J; junction bases outside gene matches: 13. Per the germline V gene, MNHEY is the CDR1 and SVGAGI is the CDR2. Including the terminal cysteine and phenylalanine, the CDR3 comprises 15 residues. Only the CDR3 portion is preserved as DNA: 45 bases, with reading frame beginning at the first base. This clone turned up a few times. Its antigen remains undetermined. It has no much larger one-base neighbor in the sample; base qualities were not kept. The chain links TRBV6-5 with TRBJ2-5; the central 8 bases match TRBD2. This sequence originates from a man aged 18 to 30 in good health. Sequencing input: naive CD4+ T cells from blood. In light of the paper, this sample's cell subset or site label describes: true naive CD4+ T cells. This receptor carries the CDR3 CASGRTGGPAETQYF. The DNA sequence reads TGTGCCAGCGGACGAACGGGAGGGCCCGCCGAGACCCAGTACTTC.